The next 10 T cell receptor beta chains were all read from a single sample in a study of naive and memory T cell subsets. Two oligonucleotides, mixed equimolar, formed the beta constant-region primer covering TRBC1 and TRBC2. Ligated cDNA was amplified by four rounds of PCR with nested alpha and beta constant-region primers and SP2. TCRdb independently ran MiXCR on the UMI-ligation and nested PCR reads; one entry per CDR3 protein. Among just over 80,000 distinct CDR3 sequences listed, about 8.2% were seen once. The sequenced sample was naive CD8+ T cells from blood. The receptors originated from a human donor in good health.

Many counts were recorded for this clonotype. This chain links TRBV29-1 with TRBJ2-1; TRBD2 is a possible D gene (5 bases). Germline lookup yields CDR1 SQVTM and CDR2 ANQGSEA. Trimming cost V 1 base and J 2 bases, with 12 bases left between them. The CDR3 contains 15 residues. The CDR3 DNA reads TGCAGCGTTGAAGTCCCGACTACCGCCTACAATGAGCAGTTCTTC. Its translation is CSVEVPTTAYNEQFF.

There are many counts of this clonotype. V usage is TRBV12-3 or TRBV12-4 and J usage is TRBJ2-3; weak D call: TRBD1 (7 bases). The CDR3 spans 16 residues. The V end lost 0 bases, the J end lost 4 bases, and 14 bases lay between the germline ends. The CDR3 sequence: CASSLALTGTADTQYF. In DNA, the CDR3 is TGTGCCAGCAGTTTAGCTTTGACAGGGACTGCAGATACGCAGTATTTT.

This clonotype has just a few counts. The chain couples TRBV4-2 to TRBJ2-7; 9 nucleotides align to TRBD1. Germline CDR1 is LGHNA and CDR2 is YNFKEQ. The CDR3 is made up of 18 amino acids. With V trimmed by 0 bases and J by 3 bases, 12 bases remained unmatched. CDR3 protein: CASSQEGQGSSGNYEQYF. The DNA of the CDR3 is TGTGCCAGCAGCCAAGAGGGACAGGGCTCGAGCGGAAACTACGAGCAGTACTTC.

There are many counts of this clonotype. This chain links TRBV15 with TRBJ2-2, with D possibly matching TRBD1 (6 bases). V was clipped by 1 base and J by 0 bases, with 9 bases between them. Germline CDR1 is LNHNV and CDR2 is YYDKDF (reference sequence). The CDR3 sequence is 16 residues long. This CDR3 reads CATSRARQANTGELFF. The CDR3 DNA reads as TGTGCCACCAGCAGAGCTCGACAGGCGAACACCGGGGAGCTGTTTTTT. The full variable domain, completed using reference TRBV15 and TRBJ2-2, is DAMVIQNPRYQVTQFGKPVTLSCSQTLNHNVMYWYQQKSSQAPKLLFHYYDKDFNNEADTPDNFQSRRPNTSFCFLDIRSPGLGDTAMYLCATSRARQANTGELFFGEGSRLTVL.

This clonotype occurred a few times. V and J are TRBV7-9 and TRBJ2-3; D gene uncertain. Germline CDR1 reads SEHNR; CDR2 reads FQNEAQ (reference sequence). Trimming left V 5 bases short and J 2 bases short, with 5 bases between. This CDR3 spans 12 amino acids. CDR3 loop: CASSAFTDTQYF. The CDR3, as DNA: TGTGCCAGCAGCGCCTTCACAGATACGCAGTATTTT. The full variable domain, rest sourced from reference TRBV7-9 and TRBJ2-3, is DTGVSQNPRHKITKRGQNVTFRCDPISEHNRLYWYRQTLGQGPEFLTYFQNEAQLEKSRLLSDRFSAERPKGSFSTLEIQRTEQGDSAMYLCASSAFTDTQYFGPGTRLTVL.

There are many counts of this clonotype. This chain links TRBV15 with TRBJ1-5; D ambiguous. The ends were cut back, 5 bases at V and 1 base at J, with 9 bases in the middle. The CDR3 runs 14 residues. CDR1 and CDR2 from the germline V gene are LNHNV and YYDKDF (reference sequence). CDR3 in amino acids: CATSYGGSNQPQHF. CDR3 nucleotides: TGTGCCACCAGCTACGGTGGGAGCAATCAGCCCCAGCATTTT.

This clonotype has ten or more counts. The chain carries TRBV4-1 and TRBJ1-5; no firm D call. The CDR3 covers 15 residues. Germline V gene data show CDR1 as MGHRA and CDR2 as YSYEKL. V dropped 1 base and J dropped 0 bases, with 7 bases sitting between them. CDR3 bases: TGCGCCAGCAGCCAAGTCTCAGGTAGCAATCAGCCCCAGCATTTT. Translation: CASSQVSGSNQPQHF.

In its sample, this clonotype was seen many times. The rearrangement links TRBV5-5 to TRBJ1-1; weak D call: TRBD1 (6 bases). V gave up 2 bases and J gave up 3 bases, with 11 bases separating them. There are 14 residues in the CDR3. CDR1 SGHKS and CDR2 YYEKEE come from the germline V gene (reference sequence). CDR3 sequence: CASSFRGTDTEAFF. The CDR3 region has the DNA TGTGCCAGCAGCTTCAGGGGCACGGACACTGAAGCTTTCTTT.

Only a few counts were recorded for this clonotype. CDR3 loop: CASSLWRDHSTDTQYF. CDR3 DNA sequence: TGTGCCAGCAGCTTGTGGCGCGACCATAGCACAGATACGCAGTATTTT. The chain has TRBV5-4 and TRBJ2-3; D not resolved. This CDR3 contains 16 residues. Between the trimmed V and J ends, which lost 1 base and 0 bases, there was a span of 12 bases. Germline assignment: CDR1 SGHNT and CDR2 YYREEE (reference sequence).

This clonotype has ten or more counts. The gene calls are TRBV29-1 and TRBJ2-1; D unresolved. Per the germline V gene, CDR1 is SQVTM and CDR2 is ANQGSEA. V lost 2 bases and J 4 bases, leaving 6 bases between the germline ends. The CDR3 loop spans 12 amino acids. The CDR3 nucleotides are TGCAGCGTTGAAAGTTTTTACAATGAGCAGTTCTTC. This codes for CSVESFYNEQFF.